A selection of T cell receptor beta chains follows, all from one sample in a study of cytomegalovirus exposure and HLA in healthy donors. Produced via immunoSEQ multiplex PCR; TCRdb's table is partial and in-frame only. Of 200,000 or so clones in the sample, over 75% were seen once. Sequencing was carried out using PBMCs. The receptors stem from a boy aged 2-15 years in good health and CMV-seronegative. CDR3s include the opening cysteine and the closing phenylalanine or tryptophan. A D gene is named only where the DNA matches it firmly. Rows give clone size only sometimes, using once, few, many, or a class for an expanded clone.

size	D	length	J	V	DNA	CDR3
few	TRBD1	15	TRBJ2-7	TRBV27	TGTGCCAGCAGTTTAAATCAGGGGGCGTTCTACGAGCAGTACTTC	CASSLNQGAFYEQYF
-	TRBD1	14	TRBJ1-6	TRBV5-6	TGTGCCAGCAGCAGACAGGGAACTAATTCACCCCTCCACTTT	CASSRQGTNSPLHF
-	-	15	TRBJ2-7	TRBV6-1	TGTGCCAGCAGGGGGGGCCGGGACAGAACCTACGAGCAGTACTTC	CASRGGRDRTYEQYF
-	TRBD1	14	TRBJ2-5	TRBV2	TGTGCCACCCGAAGCAGAACAGGGGAAGAGACCCAGTACTTC	CATRSRTGEETQYF
-	-	14	TRBJ1-1	TRBV9	TGTGCCAGCAGCGCGGCCCCCAGGGGTAGGGCAGCTTTCTTT	CASSAAPRGRAAFF
-	-	18	TRBJ1-5	TRBV6-8	TGTGCCAGCAGTTACCCGAGCCCAGGGCACTATAGCAATCAGCCCCAGCATTTT	CASSYPSPGHYSNQPQHF
-	TRBD1	14	TRBJ2-3	TRBV5-1	TGCGCCAGCAGCTCAACAGGGGTGGCAGATACGCAGTATTTT	CASSSTGVADTQYF
-	TRBD2	13	TRBJ2-4	TRBV9	TGTGCCAGCTCTGGGGGGAGGGAAAACATTCAGTACTTC	CASSGGRENIQYF
-	-	15	TRBJ2-6	TRBV10-3	TGTGCCATCAGTGGAGGCCACTCTGGGGCCAACGTCCTGACTTTC	CAISGGHSGANVLTF
-	-	15	TRBJ2-3	TRBV11-2	TGTGCCAGCAGCTTCCCGGGACTCCCTCTTGATACGCAGTATTTT	CASSFPGLPLDTQYF
-	TRBD1	15	TRBJ1-2	TRBV19	TGTGCCAGTGCGCCGGGACAGGGCTTGGGTTATGGCTACACCTTC	CASAPGQGLGYGYTF
-	-	18	TRBJ2-5	TRBV30	TGTGCCTGGAGTGTACGGTTGTTGTTCGGGGTTCGATCGGAGACCCAGTACTTC	CAWSVRLLFGVRSETQYF
-	TRBD1	14	TRBJ1-1	TRBV11-2	TGTGCCAGCAGCCGGACAGGAACGAACACTGAAGCTTTCTTT	CASSRTGTNTEAFF
-	-	14	TRBJ2-5	TRBV7-2	TGTGCCAGCAGCTCCTACGTGCTTTTAGAGACCCAGTACTTC	CASSSYVLLETQYF
-	-	13	TRBJ1-1	TRBV5-1	TGCGCCAGCAGCCAGACGGGGTACACTGAAGCTTTCTTT	CASSQTGYTEAFF
-	-	12	TRBJ1-2	TRBV13	TGTGCCAGCAGCTTAGGGGGTCAGGGCTACGCCTTC	CASSLGGQGYAF
-	TRBD1	13	TRBJ2-7	TRBV29-1	TGCAGCGTTGAATCCTCAACAGGGGGCGAGCAGTACTTC	CSVESSTGGEQYF
once	-	13	TRBJ1-2	TRBV7-2	TGTGCCAGCAGCTTAACCGACAGGTTCGGCTACACCTTC	CASSLTDRFGYTF
-	-	15	TRBJ2-7	TRBV6-6	TGTGCCAGCAGTTACTTTTTGCAGGGTGGGTACGAGCAGTACTTC	CASSYFLQGGYEQYF
-	TRBD1	15	TRBJ2-7	TRBV5-6	TGTGCCAGCAGCTTCGGGGGACAGGGGGCGTTCGAGCAGTACTTC	CASSFGGQGAFEQYF
-	TRBD2	15	TRBJ2-7	TRBV7-2	TGTGCCAGCAGCCCCGGTGCTAGCGGGGGGATCGAGCAGTACTTC	CASSPGASGGIEQYF
-	TRBD1	14	TRBJ1-1	TRBV7-9	TGTGCCAGCAGCAGGACAGGGGGCTTGACTGAAGCTTTCTTT	CASSRTGGLTEAFF
-	TRBD2	15	TRBJ2-3	TRBV29-1	TGCAGCGTTTACTTAGCGGGGGAGCTCACAGATACGCAGTATTTT	CSVYLAGELTDTQYF
once	-	15	TRBJ2-1	TRBV27	TGTGCCAGCATTCCGTTCCCACCCCGAGGCGATGAGCAGTTCTTC	CASIPFPPRGDEQFF
-	TRBD2	15	TRBJ2-5	TRBV7-2	TGTGCCAGCAGCTCCCACCGGGGGGGGAAGGAGACCCAGTACTTC	CASSSHRGGKETQYF
-	-	15	TRBJ1-3	TRBV6-5	TGTGCCAGCAGGGCAGCGCTGCTCTCTGGAAACACCATATATTTT	CASRAALLSGNTIYF
-	-	18	TRBJ1-5	TRBV5-5	TGTGCCAGCAGCCCACCCCACAGGAAACCTTATAGCAATCAGCCCCAGCATTTT	CASSPPHRKPYSNQPQHF
few	-	14	TRBJ2-2	TRBV29-1	TGCAGCGCGCGGGGACAGATGAACACCGGGGAGCTGTTTTTT	CSARGQMNTGELFF
-	TRBD1	14	TRBJ2-7	TRBV6-5	TGTGCCAGCAGGGGACAGGGAGGTCCCTACGAGCAGTACTTC	CASRGQGGPYEQYF
-	-	16	TRBJ1-5	TRBV4-2	TGTGCCAGCAGCCAAGATTTCGGGGTTGGCAATCAGCCCCAGCATTTT	CASSQDFGVGNQPQHF
-	TRBD2	16	TRBJ2-1	TRBV7-9	TGTGCCAGCAGTCCCCCGACTAGCCCGTTAGGCAATGAGCAGTTCTTC	CASSPPTSPLGNEQFF
-	-	13	TRBJ2-3	TRBV7-9	TGTGCCAGCAGCCCCCAGGTCCGGGATACGCAGTATTTT	CASSPQVRDTQYF
-	TRBD2	13	TRBJ2-7	TRBV18	TGTGCCAGCTCACGGGGGGGAGGATACGAGCAGTACTTC	CASSRGGGYEQYF
once	TRBD1	13	TRBJ1-5	TRBV7-9	TGTGCCAGCAGCTGGGACAGGGGACAGCCCCAGCATTTT	CASSWDRGQPQHF
-	TRBD1	15	TRBJ2-7	TRBV5-1	TGCGCCAGCAGCTTGGCCGGGACAGCTTCCTACGAGCAGTACTTC	CASSLAGTASYEQYF
-	-	15	TRBJ2-3	TRBV4-3	TGCGCCAGCAGCCATAGTGCAGGGGGCACAGATACGCAGTATTTT	CASSHSAGGTDTQYF
once	TRBD1	15	TRBJ1-4	TRBV4-1	TGCGCCAGCAGCCCAAAAGGGACAGCTAATGAAAAACTGTTTTTT	CASSPKGTANEKLFF
-	-	13	TRBJ1-6	TRBV23-1	TGCGCCAGCAGTCTCGTCATACTATCACCCCTCCACTTT	CASSLVILSPLHF
-	-	15	TRBJ2-5	TRBV6-6	TGTGCCAGCAGGGGCGGGGCGAGGGACCAAGAGACCCAGTACTTC	CASRGGARDQETQYF
-	-	15	TRBJ2-1	TRBV11-1	TGTGCCAGCAGCTTAAGTTGGGCAGGCTACAATGAGCAGTTCTTC	CASSLSWAGYNEQFF
-	TRBD1	14	TRBJ2-7	TRBV30	TGTGCCTGGAGTGTAGGGACAGGGGACTACGAGCAGTACTTC	CAWSVGTGDYEQYF
-	TRBD1	13	TRBJ1-2	TRBV7-6	TGTGCCAGCAGCCTCAACAGGGGGGGAGGCTACACCTTC	CASSLNRGGGYTF